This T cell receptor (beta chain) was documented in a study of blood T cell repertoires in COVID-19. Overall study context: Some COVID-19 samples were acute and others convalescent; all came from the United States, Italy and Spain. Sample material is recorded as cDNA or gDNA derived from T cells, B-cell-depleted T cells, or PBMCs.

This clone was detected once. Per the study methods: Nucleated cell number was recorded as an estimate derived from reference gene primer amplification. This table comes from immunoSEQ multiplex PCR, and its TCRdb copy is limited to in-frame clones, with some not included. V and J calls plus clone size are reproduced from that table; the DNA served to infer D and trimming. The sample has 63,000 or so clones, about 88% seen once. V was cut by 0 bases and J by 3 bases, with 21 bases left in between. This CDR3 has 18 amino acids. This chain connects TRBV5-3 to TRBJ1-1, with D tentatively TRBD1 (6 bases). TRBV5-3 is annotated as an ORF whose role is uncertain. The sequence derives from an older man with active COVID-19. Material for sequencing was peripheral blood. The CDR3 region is CARSLGPPGRGWDTEAFF. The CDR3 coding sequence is TGTGCCAGAAGCTTGGGGCCCCCCGGCAGGGGCTGGGACACTGAAGCTTTCTTT.